This T cell receptor beta chain was sequenced during a study of long-term antiretroviral therapy in people with HIV (dated by TCRdb to 2021 to 2024). With regard to the full study: The earliest samples were collected roughly a decade before the 2015 WHO recommendation for immediate ART, at a time when ART was usually postponed until CD4 counts fell. A retrospective serial study tested whether changes in peripheral blood TRB repertoire composition and diversity were associated with ART initiation and durable HIV suppression. The cohort contributed roughly 190 cryopreserved PBMC samples from a few dozen adults with confirmed HIV infection, collected serially over a mean of around 6 years (range 1-12). About 35% of the 30 participants with HIV were female. No cross-contamination during QIAcube processing was seen in test extractions of a monoclonal T-cell line run alongside around 31 polyclonal samples.

Study-level results and caveats: Starting ART was linked to a significant rise in TRB diversity, yet even with long-term ART the diversity remained significantly lower than in transplant donor controls. Because pre-ART samples had limited cell numbers, unsorted PBMC were profiled rather than sorted CD4+ and CD8+ T cells. Since PBMC availability was limited, sequencing covered only the TCR beta chain, with no alpha chain pairing. Expanded TRB clones identified before ART initiation dominated the repertoire across all time points, though the dominance fluctuated and decreased in many PLHIV after ART. The samples span the years 2004 to 2017, and the ART regimens used may be less effective than current regimens. Compared with controls, HIV repertoires had narrower CDR3 length ranges, and the network structure pointed to an antigen-experienced repertoire that shifted only slightly toward naive after ART. Inferences about post-ART repertoire changes are limited because no data were available on ART adherence, viral resistance or therapy changes.

To be included, a participant needed at least one PBMC sample from before ART initiation plus at least two post-ART samples. All participants with HIV were treated in the United States of America. Before DNA extraction, cryopreserved samples of about 0.95-11 million PBMC were thawed and then washed. At the time of the earliest PBMC sample, participants with HIV were aged between roughly 20 and 60 years. PBMC samples were contributed by each participant from 1-4 timepoints before ART initiation and 2-8 timepoints after ART initiation, with a median of 7 samples. Serial HIV viral load, CD4+ T-cell count, ART history and demographic data were obtained for every participant. Using a Qiagen kit on a QIAcube, genomic DNA was extracted from unsorted PBMC, with samples processed in batches of 12. As for this clone: What antigen it recognizes has not been identified. There are no base qualities to consult, and no much larger clone falls within one base.

Sequencing of the TRB variable region was done with the immunoSEQ hsTCRB v3.0 assay at survey level resolution. TRB sequencing targeted a depth of 40,000-50,000 T-cell genomes per sample. Pooled TRB libraries were sequenced on an Illumina MiSeq with a v3 150-cycle kit. In the paper's pipeline: Analysis of repertoires was carried out in R inside a reproducible Nextflow workflow spanning QC, data transformation and analysis. LymphoSeq2, an R package for exploring AIRR-Seq data, was used to implement custom analyses. After excluding a few samples that yielded fewer than 5000 total TRB sequences, 188 HIV repertoires remained for analysis. Among the roughly 190 retained HIV repertoires, about 57 were collected before ART initiation and 129 after ART initiation. Each repertoire was downsampled to 5000 TRB nucleotide sequences, and summary statistics were averaged across 100 downsampling iterations. TRB sequences were retained for analysis only if CDR3 regions of at least seven amino acids were present. A Shannon entropy-derived clonality score and the Gini coefficient were used to measure diversity. In the repertoire networks, any two of the top 5000 CDR3 amino acid sequences were connected whenever the two sequences differed by an edit distance of one. For TRB CDR3 amino acid sequences, antigen specificity groups and MHC restriction were predicted with GLIPH2. To flag known CMV, EBV, HIV or tissue antigen associations, CDR3 amino acid sequences were matched against VDJdb and McPAS-TCR. Pre-ART, post-ART and control groups were compared with Wilcoxon signed-rank tests and Holm-Bonferroni correction. This immuneACCESS table, as held by TCRdb, lists in-frame sequences with V and J called but not all clones. Of the missing ones, under half trace to an unresolved V gene in checked studies; the others have no known cause. D and trimming were read from the DNA, whereas the V and J calls and clone size are those reported in that table. For this sample there are about 28,000 clones; roughly 80% appear just once. The top ten clones comprise 5.5% to 8% of the sample.

The CDR3 starts with the cysteine, ends with the phenylalanine, and has 14 residues. Only the CDR3 DNA is retained, 42 bases long and in frame from the first base. Trimming removed 4 bases from V and 0 bases from J; the gene matches leave 1 base unexplained. CDR1 and CDR2 (MDHEN, SYDVKM) derive from the germline V gene. This specimen was unsorted PBMCs, taken 0.3 years after starting antiretroviral therapy. The chain is made from TRBV28 and TRBJ1-1; the junction holds 8 bases that match TRBD1. The receptor comes from a man between 40 and 49 years old with HIV. CDR3 region: CASSSGGLNTEAFF. The bases are TGTGCCAGCAGTTCAGGGGGCCTGAACACTGAAGCTTTCTTT.